This TCR beta chain derives from a study of CXCR3-negative and CXCR3-positive naive CD8 T cells. Study-wide points: Sequencing showed both naive subsets with comparably high diversity, and memory CD8+ cells much lower. Against CXCR3-negative naive cells, CXCR3-positive naive cells showed more hydrophobic TRB CDR3s.

TRB cDNA libraries were made by UMI-labeled 5' RACE. TCRdb reprocessed the 5' RACE reads, keeping one entry per CDR3 protein, no DNA. The repertoire table contains some 140,000 distinct CDR3 sequences. Germline CDR1 DFQATT, CDR2 SNEGSKA (reference sequence). The CDR3 is made up of 16 amino acids. On this clonotype: Antigen specificity is unknown.

This TCR was sampled from a human donor in good health. Some clones in this sample may be carry-over from other donors' samples. This chain connects TRBV20-1 to TRBJ2-1. Sequenced material: naive CXCR3+ CD8+ T cells from blood. Subset noted: CD45RO-CCR7+CD27+CD95- naive CD8+ T cells expressing CXCR3 (TNR3+). This chain's CDR3 is CSARDISFVSYNEQFF.